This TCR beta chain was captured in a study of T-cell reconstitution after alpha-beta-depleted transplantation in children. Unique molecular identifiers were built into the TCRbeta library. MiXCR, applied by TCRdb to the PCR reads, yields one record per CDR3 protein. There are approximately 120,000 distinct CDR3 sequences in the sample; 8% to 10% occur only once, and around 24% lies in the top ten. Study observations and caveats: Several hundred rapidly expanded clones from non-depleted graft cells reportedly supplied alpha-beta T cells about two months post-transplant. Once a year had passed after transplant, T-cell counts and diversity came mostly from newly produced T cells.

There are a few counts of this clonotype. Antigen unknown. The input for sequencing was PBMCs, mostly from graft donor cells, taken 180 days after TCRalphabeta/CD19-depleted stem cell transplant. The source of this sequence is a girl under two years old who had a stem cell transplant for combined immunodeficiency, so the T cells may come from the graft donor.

Here the CDR3 DNA reads TGTGCCAGCAGTTTCCGAGGGGAGGGGCAGTACTTC. It specifies CASSFRGEGQYF. J is TRBJ2-7 and V is TRBV6-5, with 7 bases aligning to TRBD2. In germline, CDR1 is MNHEY, CDR2 SVGAGI. V lost 4 bases and J lost 9; bases outside the gene matches: 6. This CDR3 region has 12 residues.